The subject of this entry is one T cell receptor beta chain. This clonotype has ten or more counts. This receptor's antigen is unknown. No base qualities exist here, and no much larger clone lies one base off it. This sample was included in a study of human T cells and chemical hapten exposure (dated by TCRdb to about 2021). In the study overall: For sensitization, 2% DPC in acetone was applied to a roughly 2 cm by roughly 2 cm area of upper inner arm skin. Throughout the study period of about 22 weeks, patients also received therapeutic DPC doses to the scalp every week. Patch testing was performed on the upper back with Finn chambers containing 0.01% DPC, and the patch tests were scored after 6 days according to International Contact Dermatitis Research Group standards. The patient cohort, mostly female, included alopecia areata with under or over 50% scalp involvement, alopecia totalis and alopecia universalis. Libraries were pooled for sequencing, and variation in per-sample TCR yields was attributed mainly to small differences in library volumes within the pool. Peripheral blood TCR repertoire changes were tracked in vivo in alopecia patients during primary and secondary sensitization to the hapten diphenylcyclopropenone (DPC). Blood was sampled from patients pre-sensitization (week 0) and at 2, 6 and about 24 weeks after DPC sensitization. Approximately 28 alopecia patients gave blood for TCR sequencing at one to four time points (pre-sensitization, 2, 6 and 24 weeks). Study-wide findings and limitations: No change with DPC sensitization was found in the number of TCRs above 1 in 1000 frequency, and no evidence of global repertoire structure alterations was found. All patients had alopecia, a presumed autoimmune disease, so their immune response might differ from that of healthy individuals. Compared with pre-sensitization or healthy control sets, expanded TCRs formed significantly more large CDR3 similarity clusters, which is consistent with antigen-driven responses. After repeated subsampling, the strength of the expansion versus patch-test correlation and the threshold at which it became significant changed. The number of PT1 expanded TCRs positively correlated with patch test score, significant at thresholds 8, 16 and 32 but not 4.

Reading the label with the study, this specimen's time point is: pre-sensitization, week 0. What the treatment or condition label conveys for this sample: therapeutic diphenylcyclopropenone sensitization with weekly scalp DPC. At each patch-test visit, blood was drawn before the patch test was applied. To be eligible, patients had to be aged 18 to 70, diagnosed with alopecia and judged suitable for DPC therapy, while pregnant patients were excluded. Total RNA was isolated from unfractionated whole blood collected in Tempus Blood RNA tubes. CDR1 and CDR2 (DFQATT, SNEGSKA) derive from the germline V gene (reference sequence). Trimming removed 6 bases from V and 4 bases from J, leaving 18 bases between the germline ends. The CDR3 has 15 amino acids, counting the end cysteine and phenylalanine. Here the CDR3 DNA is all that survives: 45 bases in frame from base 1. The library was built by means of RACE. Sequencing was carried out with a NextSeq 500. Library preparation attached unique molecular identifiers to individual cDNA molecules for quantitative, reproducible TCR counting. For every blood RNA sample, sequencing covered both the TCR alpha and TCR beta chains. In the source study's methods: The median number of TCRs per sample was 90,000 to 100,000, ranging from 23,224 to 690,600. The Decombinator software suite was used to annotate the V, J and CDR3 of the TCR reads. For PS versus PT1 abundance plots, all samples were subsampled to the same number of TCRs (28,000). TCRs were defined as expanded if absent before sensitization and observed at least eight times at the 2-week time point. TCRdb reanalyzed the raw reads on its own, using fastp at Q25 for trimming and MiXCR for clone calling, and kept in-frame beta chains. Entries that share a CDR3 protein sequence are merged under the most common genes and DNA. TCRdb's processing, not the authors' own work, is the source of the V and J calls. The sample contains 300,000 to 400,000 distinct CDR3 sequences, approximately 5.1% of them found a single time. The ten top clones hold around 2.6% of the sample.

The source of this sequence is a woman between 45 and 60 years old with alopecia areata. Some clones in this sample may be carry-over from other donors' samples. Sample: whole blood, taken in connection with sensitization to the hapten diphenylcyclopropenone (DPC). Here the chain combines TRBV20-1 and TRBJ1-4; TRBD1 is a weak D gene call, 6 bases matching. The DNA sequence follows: TGCAGTGCCCAATCCCCCGGCAGGGGTAATGAAAAACTGTTTTTT. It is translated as CSAQSPGRGNEKLFF.